This T cell receptor (beta chain) was sequenced for a study of shared clonotypes between healthy human individuals. CDR1 and CDR2 (germline): MGHRA, YSYEKL. The V segment lost 8 bases and the J segment 4 bases; nucleotides outside the gene matches: 6. The CDR3 spans 15 residues. Profiled with immunoSEQ multiplex PCR; TCRdb holds only in-frame clones, not every one. Of under 2.5 million clones detected, around 92% appear once; the ten largest clones hold around 0.4%. V usage is TRBV4-1 and J usage is TRBJ2-2, with 11 bases lining up with TRBD1. The sequence was obtained from a man between 18 and 35 years old in good health. Some clones in this sample may be carry-over from other donors' samples. The sample taken for sequencing was naive CD4+ T cells from PBMCs. Subset indicated: CD45RA+ positively selected. The CDR3, as DNA: TGCGCCAGCTCCGGGACAGGGGGGGCCACCGGGGAGCTGTTTTTT. Amino acids: CASSGTGGATGELFF.